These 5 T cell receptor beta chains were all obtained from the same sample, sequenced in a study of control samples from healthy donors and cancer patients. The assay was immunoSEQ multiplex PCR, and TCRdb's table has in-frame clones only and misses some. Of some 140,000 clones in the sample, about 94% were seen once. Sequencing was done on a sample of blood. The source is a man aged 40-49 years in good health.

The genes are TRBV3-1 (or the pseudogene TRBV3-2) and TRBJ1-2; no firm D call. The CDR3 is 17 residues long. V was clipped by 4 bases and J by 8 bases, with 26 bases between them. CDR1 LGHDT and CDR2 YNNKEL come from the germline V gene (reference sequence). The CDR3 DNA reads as TGTGCCAGCAGCCGAGTGTGGGGTGACCTTTTAGAAGAGGGCTACACCTTC. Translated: CASSRVWGDLLEEGYTF.

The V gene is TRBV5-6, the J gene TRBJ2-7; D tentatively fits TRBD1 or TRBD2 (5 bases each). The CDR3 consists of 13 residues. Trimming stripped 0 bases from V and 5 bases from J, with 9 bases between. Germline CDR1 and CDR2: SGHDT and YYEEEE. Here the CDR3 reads CASSLGGSDEQYF. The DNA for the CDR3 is TGTGCCAGCAGCTTGGGGGGGAGCGACGAGCAGTACTTC. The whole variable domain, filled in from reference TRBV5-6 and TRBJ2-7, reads DAGVTQSPTHLIKTRGQQVTLRCSPKSGHDTVSWYQQALGQGPQFIFQYYEEEERQRGNFPDRFSGHQFPNYSSELNVNALLLGDSALYLCASSLGGSDEQYFGPGTRLTVT.

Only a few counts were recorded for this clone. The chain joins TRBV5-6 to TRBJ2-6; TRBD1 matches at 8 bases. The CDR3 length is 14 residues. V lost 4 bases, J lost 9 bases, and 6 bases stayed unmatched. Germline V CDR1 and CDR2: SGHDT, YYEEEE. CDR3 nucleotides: TGTGCCAGCAGCCGGACAGGGACGGGCAACGTCCTGACTTTC. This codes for CASSRTGTGNVLTF.

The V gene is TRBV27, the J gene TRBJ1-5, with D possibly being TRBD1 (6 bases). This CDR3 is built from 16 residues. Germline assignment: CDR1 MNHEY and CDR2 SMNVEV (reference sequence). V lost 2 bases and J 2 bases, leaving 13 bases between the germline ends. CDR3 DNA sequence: TGTGCCAGCAGTTTAAGGGGGGAGGTGGGCAATCAGCCCCAGCATTTT. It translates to CASSLRGEVGNQPQHF.

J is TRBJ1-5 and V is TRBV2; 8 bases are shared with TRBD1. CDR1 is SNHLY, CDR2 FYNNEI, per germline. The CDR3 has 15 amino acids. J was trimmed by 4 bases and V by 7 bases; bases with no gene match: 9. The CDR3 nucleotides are TGTGCCAGCAAGCGTTTGACAGGGGATAATCAGCCCCAGCATTTT. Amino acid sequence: CASKRLTGDNQPQHF.